A single sample is the source of the 6 T cell receptor beta chains below, sequenced in a study of T cell changes during pregnancy in multiple sclerosis. Clones were read by immunoSEQ multiplex PCR, and TCRdb kept only the in-frame ones, dropping some. The sample comprises 65,000 to 95,000 clones, about 89% of which are singletons, and 1.5% to 2% rests with the top ten. The sample in question was peripheral blood, obtained before pregnancy. Receptors originate from a female donor with multiple sclerosis, enrolled in a pregnancy study.

J is TRBJ2-1 and V is TRBV7-8, with D tentatively TRBD2 (5 bases). This CDR3 spans 16 amino acids. Trimming left V 3 bases short and J 2 bases short, with 14 bases between. Germline CDR1 and CDR2: SGHVS and FQNEAQ. The CDR3 region has the DNA TGTGCCAGCAGCTTTACGCGGGTCAGGACCTACAATGAGCAGTTCTTC. Protein: CASSFTRVRTYNEQFF.

This chain joins TRBV6-1 and TRBJ1-1; D ambiguous. Trimming cost V 2 bases and J 0 bases, with 7 bases left between them. This CDR3 region has 14 residues. CDR1 is MNHNS and CDR2 is SASEGT in the germline V gene. The CDR3 reads CASSETVMNTEAFF. The DNA of the CDR3 is TGTGCCAGCAGTGAAACGGTGATGAACACTGAAGCTTTCTTT.

V gene TRBV27 combines with J gene TRBJ1-5; tentatively, D is TRBD1 (5 bases). Germline V gene data show CDR1 as MNHEY and CDR2 as SMNVEV (reference sequence). This CDR3 contains 16 residues. The V end lost 8 bases, the J end lost 4 bases, and 21 bases lay between the germline ends. For the CDR3, the DNA is TGTGCCAGCCGTCAATTTAGGCAGGGCGTTAATCAGCCCCAGCATTTT. This codes for CASRQFRQGVNQPQHF.

The chain employs TRBV5-1 and TRBJ2-4; D is possibly TRBD1 (6 bases). The germline V and J ends were trimmed by 0 bases and 6 bases, with 10 bases remaining between them. The germline CDR1 and CDR2 sequences are SGHRS and YFSETQ. This CDR3 region has 14 residues. CDR3 loop: CASSLAGDGNIQYF. DNA of the CDR3: TGCGCCAGCAGCTTGGCAGGGGACGGAAACATTCAGTACTTC.

This chain uses TRBV5-5 with TRBJ2-7; 10 nucleotides agree with TRBD1. With 4 bases clipped from V and 3 bases from J, the junction kept 4 bases outside the gene matches. Germline V gene data show CDR1 as SGHKS and CDR2 as YYEKEE (reference sequence). CDR3 size: 14 residues. In DNA form, the CDR3 reads TGTGCCAGCAGCCAGACAGGGGGCGGCTACGAGCAGTACTTC. Amino acid sequence: CASSQTGGGYEQYF. Using reference TRBV5-5 and TRBJ2-7 for the parts outside the CDR3, the full variable domain is DAGVTQSPTHLIKTRGQQVTLRCSPISGHKSVSWYQQVLGQGPQFIFQYYEKEERGRGNFPDRFSARQFPNYSSELNVNALLLGDSALYLCASSQTGGGYEQYFGPGTRLTVT.

The chain recombines TRBV9 with TRBJ2-5; the match to TRBD1 covers 8 bases. V gave up 0 bases and J gave up 4 bases; unmatched junction bases: 8. This CDR3 contains 16 residues. Germline CDR1 is SGDLS and CDR2 is YYNGEE. CDR3 protein: CASSVGFQGAGETQYF. DNA of the CDR3: TGTGCCAGCAGCGTAGGGTTTCAGGGGGCAGGAGAGACCCAGTACTTC.